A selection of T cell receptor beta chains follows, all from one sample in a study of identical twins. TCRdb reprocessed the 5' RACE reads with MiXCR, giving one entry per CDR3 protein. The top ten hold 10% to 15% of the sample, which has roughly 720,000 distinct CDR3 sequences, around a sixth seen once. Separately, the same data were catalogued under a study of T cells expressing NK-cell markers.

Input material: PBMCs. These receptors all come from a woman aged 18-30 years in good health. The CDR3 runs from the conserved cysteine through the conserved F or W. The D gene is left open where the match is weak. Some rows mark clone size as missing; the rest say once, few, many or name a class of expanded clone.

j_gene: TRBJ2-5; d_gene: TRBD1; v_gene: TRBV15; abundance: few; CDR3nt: TGTGCCACCGCCGGGACAGGCCTTAGGGAGACCCAGTACTTC; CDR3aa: CATAGTGLRETQYF
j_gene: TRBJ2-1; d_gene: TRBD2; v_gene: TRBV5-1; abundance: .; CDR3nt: TGCGCCAGCAGCCTAGCACGGTGGGCTAGCGGTTACAATGAGCAGTTCTTC; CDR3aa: CASSLARWASGYNEQFF
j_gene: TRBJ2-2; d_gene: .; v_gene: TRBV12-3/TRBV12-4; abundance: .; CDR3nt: TGTGCCAGCAGCCACGCCGCCACCGGGGAGCTGTTTTTT; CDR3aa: CASSHAATGELFF
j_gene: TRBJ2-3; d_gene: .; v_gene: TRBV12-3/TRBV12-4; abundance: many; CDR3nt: TGTGCCAGCAGACACTGGAGAGATACGCAGTATTTT; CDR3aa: CASRHWRDTQYF
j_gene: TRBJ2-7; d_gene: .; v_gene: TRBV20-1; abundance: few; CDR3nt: TGCAGTGCTAGAGATCCCCTACAGATTAACGAGCAGTACTTC; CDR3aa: CSARDPLQINEQYF
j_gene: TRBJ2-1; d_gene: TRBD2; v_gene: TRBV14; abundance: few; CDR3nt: TGTGCCAGCAGCCCCCAGACTAGCGGGAGATCTCTGTTCTTC; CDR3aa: CASSPQTSGRSLFF
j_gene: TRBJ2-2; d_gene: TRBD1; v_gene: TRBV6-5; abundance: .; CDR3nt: TGTGTCAGCAGTTACAGACAGGGACGTACCGGGGAGCTGTTTTTT; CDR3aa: CVSSYRQGRTGELFF
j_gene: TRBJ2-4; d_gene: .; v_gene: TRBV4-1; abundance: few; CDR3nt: TGCGCCAGCAGCCCTACGACTCGGGGGGCGACGGTGAAGCTTCAGTACTTC; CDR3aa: CASSPTTRGATVKLQYF
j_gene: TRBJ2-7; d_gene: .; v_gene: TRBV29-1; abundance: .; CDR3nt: TGCAGCGTTGTTCAGAGAGACTACGAGCAGTACTTC; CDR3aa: CSVVQRDYEQYF
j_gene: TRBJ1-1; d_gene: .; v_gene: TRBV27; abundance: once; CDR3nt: TGTGCCAGCAGATGGGCTATGGGGACTGAAGCTTTCTTT; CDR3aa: CASRWAMGTEAFF
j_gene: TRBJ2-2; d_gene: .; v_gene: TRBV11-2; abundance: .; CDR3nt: TGTGCCAGCAGCCTCTACAGGAGCACCGGGGAGCTGTTTTTT; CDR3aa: CASSLYRSTGELFF
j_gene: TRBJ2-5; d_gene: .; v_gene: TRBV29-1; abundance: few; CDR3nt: TGCAGCGTGGTCAGGGTAGAGACCCAGTACTTC; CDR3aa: CSVVRVETQYF
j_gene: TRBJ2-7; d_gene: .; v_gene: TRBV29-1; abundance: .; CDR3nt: TGCAGCGTTGGGGTCTCCCCTCTCTACGAGCAGTACTTC; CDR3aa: CSVGVSPLYEQYF
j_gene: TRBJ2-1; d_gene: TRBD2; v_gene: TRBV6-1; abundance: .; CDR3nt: TGTGCCAGCACCCCCGCATGGACTAGCGGAACCTACAATGAGCAGTTCTTC; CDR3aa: CASTPAWTSGTYNEQFF
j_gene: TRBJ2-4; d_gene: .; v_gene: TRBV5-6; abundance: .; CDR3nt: TGTGCCAGCAGCCGCAGGCTCGCCAAAAACATTCAGTACTTC; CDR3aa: CASSRRLAKNIQYF
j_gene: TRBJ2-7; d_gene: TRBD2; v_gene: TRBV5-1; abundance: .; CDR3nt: TGCGCCAGCAGATGGACTAGCAGCTCCTACGAGCAGTACTTC; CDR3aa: CASRWTSSSYEQYF
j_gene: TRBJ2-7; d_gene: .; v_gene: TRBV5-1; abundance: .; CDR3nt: TGCGCCAGCAGCTTGGCCCACAGTTCCTACGAGCAGTACTTC; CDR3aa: CASSLAHSSYEQYF
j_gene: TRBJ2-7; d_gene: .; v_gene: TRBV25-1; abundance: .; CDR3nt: TGTGCCAGCAGTGACCAGGAGGGCGAGCAGTACTTC; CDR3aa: CASSDQEGEQYF